This note documents a single T cell receptor (beta chain) sequence. The data are from a study of Ad26.COV2.S vaccination and SARS-CoV-2 variants. Study overall: Intramuscularly, Ad26.COV2.S was given either once or twice, 56 days apart.

The CDR3 consists of 13 residues. Trimming left V 5 bases short and J 6 bases short, with 11 bases between. Germline V gene sequence: CDR1 SGHDN, CDR2 FVKESK. The assay was immunoSEQ multiplex PCR, and TCRdb's table has in-frame clones only and misses some. This repertoire shows over 350,000 clones, 80% to 90% found once; its top ten account for roughly 3%. As for treatment: 19 received Ad26.COV2.S at low or high dose, single or two shots; about 5 received placebo; per-sample allocation not given. Day 63 after the first injection of vaccine or placebo was the sampling time. The clonotype was recovered from a person between 18 and 60 years old who received the Ad26.COV2.S COVID-19 vaccine or a placebo. The chain is built from TRBV14 and TRBJ2-1; perhaps TRBD2 as D (6 bases). This material consisted of peripheral blood, taken in a trial of Ad26.COV2.S vaccine versus placebo. The CDR3 DNA follows: TGTGCCAGCAGCTTAGGAGGGCTCAATGAGCAGTTCTTC. Translation: CASSLGGLNEQFF.